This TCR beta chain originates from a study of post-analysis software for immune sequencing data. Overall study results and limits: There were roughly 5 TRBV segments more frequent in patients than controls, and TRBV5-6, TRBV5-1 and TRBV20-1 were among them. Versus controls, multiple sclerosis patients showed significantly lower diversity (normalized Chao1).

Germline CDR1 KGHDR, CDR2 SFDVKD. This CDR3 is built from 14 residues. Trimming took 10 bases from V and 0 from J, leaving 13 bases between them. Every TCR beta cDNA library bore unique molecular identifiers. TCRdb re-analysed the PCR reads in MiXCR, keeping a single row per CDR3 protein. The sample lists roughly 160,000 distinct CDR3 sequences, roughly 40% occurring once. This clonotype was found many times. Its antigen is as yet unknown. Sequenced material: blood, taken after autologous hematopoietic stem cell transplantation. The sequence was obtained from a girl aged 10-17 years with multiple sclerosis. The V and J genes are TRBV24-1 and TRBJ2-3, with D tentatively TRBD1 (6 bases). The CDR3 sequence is CATETGTSTDTQYF. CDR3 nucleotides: TGTGCCACGGAGACCGGGACAAGCACAGATACGCAGTATTTT.